Listed below are T cell receptor beta chains from one sample, sequenced in a study of T-cell reconstitution after alpha-beta-depleted transplantation in children. TCRdb itself ran the PCR reads through MiXCR, one entry per CDR3 protein. The sample has fewer than 550,000 distinct CDR3 sequences; roughly 11% are singletons. The source material was PBMCs, mostly from graft donor cells, sampled 180 days after TCRalphabeta/CD19-depleted stem cell transplant. The receptors here all came from a female patient aged 2 to 10 who had a stem cell transplant for aplastic anemia, so the T cells may come from the graft donor. CDR3s include the opening cysteine and the closing phenylalanine or tryptophan. D genes are given only for firm matches. For some rows the clone size is stated as once, few or many, or as a class when expanded; others skip it.

size	V	length	J	D	CDR3	DNA
many	TRBV28	15	TRBJ2-7	TRBD2	CASSLGLAGTYEQYF	TGTGCCAGCAGTTTAGGGCTAGCGGGAACCTACGAGCAGTACTTC
NA	TRBV25-1	11	TRBJ2-1	NA	CASSERSEQFF	TGTGCCAGCAGTGAACGCAGTGAGCAGTTCTTC
NA	TRBV12-3/TRBV12-4	16	TRBJ1-1	TRBD1	CASSPPTGKGDTEAFF	TGTGCCAGCAGTCCACCGACAGGGAAGGGGGACACTGAAGCTTTCTTT
NA	TRBV3-1	11	TRBJ2-5	NA	CASSQEGTQYF	TGTGCCAGCAGCCAAGAAGGGACCCAGTACTTC
NA	TRBV5-1	14	TRBJ2-1	NA	CASRRITAYNEQFF	TGCGCCAGCAGGAGGATTACGGCCTACAATGAGCAGTTCTTC
NA	TRBV20-1	15	TRBJ2-7	NA	CSCSGDTRIHYEQYF	TGCAGTTGCTCTGGGGACACGCGGATTCACTACGAGCAGTACTTC
many	TRBV29-1	12	TRBJ1-4	TRBD1	CSVEIQGGKLFF	TGCAGCGTTGAAATACAGGGGGGAAAACTGTTTTTT
few	TRBV2	11	TRBJ2-1	NA	CANGSYNEQFF	TGTGCCAACGGGTCCTACAATGAGCAGTTCTTC
NA	TRBV29-1	15	TRBJ1-2	NA	CSAQSARGSNYGYTF	TGCAGCGCCCAAAGCGCCCGGGGTTCTAACTATGGCTACACCTTC
few	TRBV20-1	16	TRBJ2-3	NA	CSARDRTKIPTDTQYF	TGCAGTGCTAGAGACCGGACCAAGATACCCACAGATACGCAGTATTTT
NA	TRBV4-2	13	TRBJ2-7	NA	CASSPGRPCEQYF	TGTGCCAGCAGCCCGGGACGCCCCTGCGAGCAGTACTTC
few	TRBV20-1	14	TRBJ2-7	NA	CSARGLARVYEQYF	TGCAGTGCTAGGGGCCTAGCGAGGGTTTACGAGCAGTACTTC
few	TRBV4-1	17	TRBJ1-6	NA	CASSQARARSYNSPLHF	TGCGCCAGCAGCCAAGCGAGGGCCCGCTCCTATAATTCACCCCTCCACTTT
NA	TRBV7-7	16	TRBJ2-3	NA	CASSLGLASPPDTQYF	TGTGCCAGCAGCTTAGGGTTGGCGTCTCCACCCGATACGCAGTATTTT
few	TRBV7-2	14	TRBJ2-5	NA	CASSITVSQETQYF	TGTGCCAGCAGCATCACAGTGTCGCAAGAGACCCAGTACTTC
few	TRBV28	13	TRBJ2-1	NA	CASIQPALNEQFF	TGTGCCAGCATACAGCCGGCCTTGAATGAGCAGTTCTTC
NA	TRBV3-1	17	TRBJ2-7	TRBD1	CASSHALRARGLYEQYF	TGTGCCAGCAGCCACGCCTTAAGGGCCAGGGGGCTCTACGAGCAGTACTTC
few	TRBV20-1	14	TRBJ2-6	NA	CSARGTPRANVLTF	TGCAGTGCTAGAGGGACACCAAGGGCCAACGTCCTGACTTTC
NA	TRBV24-1	13	TRBJ2-7	NA	CATSADSTYEQYF	TGTGCCACCAGTGCTGACAGCACCTACGAGCAGTACTTC
NA	TRBV9	13	TRBJ2-5	NA	CASSAPREETQYF	TGTGCCAGCAGCGCCCCGCGGGAAGAGACCCAGTACTTC
NA	TRBV5-1	16	TRBJ2-6	NA	CASSSSARSGANVLTF	TGCGCCAGCAGTTCTAGCGCCCGATCTGGGGCCAACGTCCTGACTTTC
many	TRBV12-3/TRBV12-4	16	TRBJ1-3	TRBD1	CASSPRDRVNGNTIYF	TGTGCCAGCAGTCCACGGGACAGGGTGAACGGAAACACCATATATTTT
NA	TRBV10-1	14	TRBJ2-2	NA	CASRKDGNTGELFF	TGCGCCAGCAGAAAGGACGGAAACACCGGGGAGCTGTTTTTT
NA	TRBV3-1	17	TRBJ2-3	NA	CASSRGPGAPGTDTQYF	TGTGCCAGCAGCCGTGGGCCAGGGGCACCCGGCACAGATACGCAGTATTTT
NA	TRBV20-1	15	TRBJ2-1	TRBD2	CSATSGRYSYNEQFF	TGCAGTGCTACTAGCGGGAGGTACTCCTACAATGAGCAGTTCTTC
few	TRBV28	16	TRBJ2-1	NA	CATGRRGGYIYNEQFF	TGTGCCACCGGGCGCCGTGGCGGGTACATATACAATGAGCAGTTCTTC
many	TRBV29-1	15	TRBJ2-5	TRBD2	CSVGTSGGRGETQYF	TGCAGCGTCGGGACTAGCGGGGGTCGGGGAGAGACCCAGTACTTC
NA	TRBV6-6	10	TRBJ2-1	NA	CASSYSRQFF	TGTGCCAGCAGTTATAGCCGTCAGTTCTTC
NA	TRBV20-1	12	TRBJ1-1	NA	CSARSVNTEAFF	TGCAGTGCTAGATCCGTGAACACTGAAGCTTTCTTT
NA	TRBV20-1	14	TRBJ1-6	TRBD1	CSARAGQNNSPLHF	TGCAGTGCTAGAGCGGGACAGAATAATTCACCCCTCCACTTT
NA	TRBV20-1	12	TRBJ1-5	NA	CSARDINQPQHF	TGCAGTGCTAGAGATATTAATCAGCCCCAGCATTTT